A selection of T cell receptor beta chains follows, all from one sample in a study of cytomegalovirus exposure and HLA in healthy donors. Some clones are missing from TCRdb's copy, which holds only in-frame ones; the method was immunoSEQ multiplex PCR. This sample yields approximately 53,000 clones, of which about 78% are seen a single time; around 8% belongs to the top ten. Sample: PBMCs. These receptors all stem from a man aged 25 to 45 in good health and CMV-seropositive. Each CDR3 is given with its conserved first and last residue. Each record gives: D gene, clone size, V gene, J gene, CDR3 DNA, CDR3 protein. A D gene is named only where the DNA matches it firmly. Clone size is shown for a subset of rows, as once, few, many or a class of expanded clone.

d_gene: -; abundance: -; v_gene: TRBV7-9; j_gene: TRBJ2-2; CDR3nt: TGTGCCAGCAGCTCGGGGGTCACCGGGGAGCTGTTTTTT; CDR3aa: CASSSGVTGELFF
d_gene: -; abundance: few; v_gene: TRBV5-5; j_gene: TRBJ2-3; CDR3nt: TGTGCCAGCAGCTTGGATGGGGCGACAGATACGCAGTATTTT; CDR3aa: CASSLDGATDTQYF
d_gene: TRBD2; abundance: -; v_gene: TRBV2; j_gene: TRBJ2-3; CDR3nt: TGTGCCAGCAGTGAAGCTGCTAGCGGGGTCACAGATACGCAGTATTTT; CDR3aa: CASSEAASGVTDTQYF
d_gene: -; abundance: once; v_gene: TRBV20-1; j_gene: TRBJ1-2; CDR3nt: TGCAGTACAGGGTCTGGCTACACCTTC; CDR3aa: CSTGSGYTF
d_gene: TRBD2; abundance: few; v_gene: TRBV19; j_gene: TRBJ2-3; CDR3nt: TGTGCCAGTACCAGGACTAGCGGGGTCGGCACAGATACGCAGTATTTT; CDR3aa: CASTRTSGVGTDTQYF
d_gene: -; abundance: -; v_gene: TRBV7-8; j_gene: TRBJ1-6; CDR3nt: TGTGCCAGCAGCTTAGCGTGGGGGGGGCGGGTTAATTCACCCCTCCACTTT; CDR3aa: CASSLAWGGRVNSPLHF
d_gene: -; abundance: -; v_gene: TRBV5-1; j_gene: TRBJ1-2; CDR3nt: TGCGCCAGCACGGCAGGTAGCTATGGCTACACCTTC; CDR3aa: CASTAGSYGYTF
d_gene: TRBD1; abundance: -; v_gene: TRBV28; j_gene: TRBJ1-2; CDR3nt: TGTGCCAGCAGTTCGCGCCACAGGGGATGGGACTATGGCTACACCTTC; CDR3aa: CASSSRHRGWDYGYTF
d_gene: -; abundance: -; v_gene: TRBV2; j_gene: TRBJ2-1; CDR3nt: TGTGCCAGCACCCCCAGACTAGACAATGAGCAGTTCTTC; CDR3aa: CASTPRLDNEQFF
d_gene: TRBD1; abundance: -; v_gene: TRBV5-6; j_gene: TRBJ1-5; CDR3nt: TGTGCCAGCAGCGAGGGGACAGGGGGCAGGCAGCCCCAGCATTTT; CDR3aa: CASSEGTGGRQPQHF
d_gene: -; abundance: -; v_gene: TRBV28; j_gene: TRBJ2-7; CDR3nt: TGTGCCAGCAGTTTAGCCGGGACAACCTCATACGAGCAGTACTTC; CDR3aa: CASSLAGTTSYEQYF
d_gene: TRBD1; abundance: -; v_gene: TRBV7-9; j_gene: TRBJ1-4; CDR3nt: TGTGCCAGCAGCCCGGGGACAGGGAATGAAAAACTGTTTTTT; CDR3aa: CASSPGTGNEKLFF
d_gene: TRBD1; abundance: -; v_gene: TRBV6-1; j_gene: TRBJ2-2; CDR3nt: TGTGCCAGCAGTGTCTTGGACAGGGGGATGAACACCGGGGAGCTGTTTTTT; CDR3aa: CASSVLDRGMNTGELFF
d_gene: -; abundance: -; v_gene: TRBV27; j_gene: TRBJ2-4; CDR3nt: TGTGCCAGCAGCGAGACAGCTGCGAACATTCAGTACTTC; CDR3aa: CASSETAANIQYF
d_gene: -; abundance: once; v_gene: TRBV18; j_gene: TRBJ1-1; CDR3nt: TGTGCCAGCTCACGCGTAGATCGGGTGAACACTGAAGCTTTCTTT; CDR3aa: CASSRVDRVNTEAFF
d_gene: TRBD2; abundance: -; v_gene: TRBV5-1; j_gene: TRBJ2-7; CDR3nt: TGCGCCAGCAGCCCCGGGGGAACTAGCGGGGGAAATACCAAGCAGTACTTC; CDR3aa: CASSPGGTSGGNTKQYF
d_gene: -; abundance: -; v_gene: TRBV6-1; j_gene: TRBJ1-5; CDR3nt: TGTGCCAGCGCGACCAGGGGTGATCAGCCCCAGCATTTT; CDR3aa: CASATRGDQPQHF
d_gene: -; abundance: -; v_gene: TRBV18; j_gene: TRBJ2-4; CDR3nt: TGTGCCAGCTCACCCTGGACAGATTCCCTAAGCATTCAGTACTTC; CDR3aa: CASSPWTDSLSIQYF
d_gene: -; abundance: -; v_gene: TRBV7-8; j_gene: TRBJ2-1; CDR3nt: TGTGCCAGCAGCTTAGGTCCCAGAAACTACAATGAGCAGTTCTTC; CDR3aa: CASSLGPRNYNEQFF
d_gene: -; abundance: -; v_gene: TRBV2; j_gene: TRBJ2-1; CDR3nt: TGTGCCAGCACCTTTACCGACACCGTCTACAATGAGCAGTTCTTC; CDR3aa: CASTFTDTVYNEQFF
d_gene: -; abundance: -; v_gene: TRBV13; j_gene: TRBJ1-5; CDR3nt: TGTGCCAGCAGCCGAGGGGGGGGTTCGAATCAGCCCCAGCATTTT; CDR3aa: CASSRGGGSNQPQHF
d_gene: -; abundance: -; v_gene: TRBV28; j_gene: TRBJ2-2; CDR3nt: TGTGCCAGCAGTTTTATCTCATTTAGTAGCACCGGGGAGCTGTTTTTT; CDR3aa: CASSFISFSSTGELFF
d_gene: -; abundance: -; v_gene: TRBV5-4; j_gene: TRBJ1-1; CDR3nt: TGTGCCAGCAGCTTGAGGACTACGGCTGAAGCTTTCTTT; CDR3aa: CASSLRTTAEAFF
d_gene: -; abundance: -; v_gene: TRBV27; j_gene: TRBJ1-3; CDR3nt: TGTGCCAGCAGTTTAACGGGGTCAGGCGGAAACACCATATATTTT; CDR3aa: CASSLTGSGGNTIYF
d_gene: -; abundance: -; v_gene: TRBV5-1; j_gene: TRBJ1-5; CDR3nt: TGCGCCAGCAGCACCGACAGAAATCAGCCCCAGCATTTT; CDR3aa: CASSTDRNQPQHF
d_gene: -; abundance: few; v_gene: TRBV19; j_gene: TRBJ1-5; CDR3nt: TGTGCCAGTAGTATCCTGGAGCTTAATCAGCCCCAGCATTTT; CDR3aa: CASSILELNQPQHF
d_gene: TRBD2; abundance: -; v_gene: TRBV9; j_gene: TRBJ2-1; CDR3nt: TGTGCCAGCAGCGTAGGTCGAGCGGGGGGGCCTTCTCGGTTCTTC; CDR3aa: CASSVGRAGGPSRFF
d_gene: -; abundance: -; v_gene: TRBV10-2; j_gene: TRBJ2-7; CDR3nt: TGCGCCAGCAGTGACTTCTACGAGCAGTACTTC; CDR3aa: CASSDFYEQYF
d_gene: -; abundance: -; v_gene: TRBV28; j_gene: TRBJ1-2; CDR3nt: TGTGCCAGCCAAGGCGGGCTTTTTGGCTATGGCTACACCTTC; CDR3aa: CASQGGLFGYGYTF
d_gene: -; abundance: -; v_gene: TRBV7-3; j_gene: TRBJ2-2; CDR3nt: TGTGCCAGCAGCCCCCGCGGAGGCGGTTCGTTGTTAGGGGAGCTGTTTTTT; CDR3aa: CASSPRGGGSLLGELFF
d_gene: -; abundance: -; v_gene: TRBV11-2; j_gene: TRBJ2-6; CDR3nt: TGTGCCAGCAGCTTAACCGGTAGCAGCTCTGGGGCCAACGTCCTGACTTTC; CDR3aa: CASSLTGSSSGANVLTF
d_gene: -; abundance: -; v_gene: TRBV10-1; j_gene: TRBJ2-1; CDR3nt: TGCGCCAGCAGTGAGTCGAAACGTGGACAGGGACTATGGGAGAGCTCCTACAATGAGCAGTTCTTC; CDR3aa: CASSESKRGQGLWESSYNEQFF
d_gene: TRBD1; abundance: -; v_gene: TRBV14; j_gene: TRBJ2-3; CDR3nt: TGTGCCAGCAGCCTCTTAGCTTTACAGGGGGCCGATACGCAGTATTTT; CDR3aa: CASSLLALQGADTQYF
d_gene: -; abundance: -; v_gene: TRBV11-2; j_gene: TRBJ2-5; CDR3nt: TGTGCCAGCAGCCCGCCAGGCAGCCAAGAGACCCAGTACTTC; CDR3aa: CASSPPGSQETQYF
d_gene: -; abundance: once; v_gene: TRBV6-4; j_gene: TRBJ2-2; CDR3nt: TGTGCCAGCAGTACGGTTAACACCGGGGAGCTGTTTTTT; CDR3aa: CASSTVNTGELFF
d_gene: TRBD2; abundance: once; v_gene: TRBV2; j_gene: TRBJ2-4; CDR3nt: TGTGCCAGCGGGTTGCGGGGGGGCCCACTTTACTTC; CDR3aa: CASGLRGGPLYF
d_gene: -; abundance: -; v_gene: TRBV5-6; j_gene: TRBJ2-5; CDR3nt: TGTGCCAGCAGCTTGGGGGGGCAGGGGGGAGAGACCCAGTACTTC; CDR3aa: CASSLGGQGGETQYF
d_gene: TRBD1; abundance: -; v_gene: TRBV5-1; j_gene: TRBJ1-6; CDR3nt: TGCGCCAGCAGCCTACAGGGGGAGAATTCACCCCTCCACTTT; CDR3aa: CASSLQGENSPLHF
d_gene: -; abundance: -; v_gene: TRBV9; j_gene: TRBJ1-1; CDR3nt: TGTGCCAGCAGCGTAGGAGGGTTGGCCACTGAAGCTTTCTTT; CDR3aa: CASSVGGLATEAFF
d_gene: -; abundance: -; v_gene: TRBV28; j_gene: TRBJ1-5; CDR3nt: TGTGCCAGCACCCTCGGACACCCTGGGAATCAGCCCCAGCATTTT; CDR3aa: CASTLGHPGNQPQHF
d_gene: TRBD2; abundance: few; v_gene: TRBV5-1; j_gene: TRBJ2-5; CDR3nt: TGCGCCAGCAGCCCCGGGACTAGCGGCGAGACCCAGTACTTC; CDR3aa: CASSPGTSGETQYF
d_gene: TRBD2; abundance: -; v_gene: TRBV5-1; j_gene: TRBJ2-3; CDR3nt: TGCGCCAGCAGTAGGATAGCGGGGGGGCCAGATACGCAGTATTTT; CDR3aa: CASSRIAGGPDTQYF